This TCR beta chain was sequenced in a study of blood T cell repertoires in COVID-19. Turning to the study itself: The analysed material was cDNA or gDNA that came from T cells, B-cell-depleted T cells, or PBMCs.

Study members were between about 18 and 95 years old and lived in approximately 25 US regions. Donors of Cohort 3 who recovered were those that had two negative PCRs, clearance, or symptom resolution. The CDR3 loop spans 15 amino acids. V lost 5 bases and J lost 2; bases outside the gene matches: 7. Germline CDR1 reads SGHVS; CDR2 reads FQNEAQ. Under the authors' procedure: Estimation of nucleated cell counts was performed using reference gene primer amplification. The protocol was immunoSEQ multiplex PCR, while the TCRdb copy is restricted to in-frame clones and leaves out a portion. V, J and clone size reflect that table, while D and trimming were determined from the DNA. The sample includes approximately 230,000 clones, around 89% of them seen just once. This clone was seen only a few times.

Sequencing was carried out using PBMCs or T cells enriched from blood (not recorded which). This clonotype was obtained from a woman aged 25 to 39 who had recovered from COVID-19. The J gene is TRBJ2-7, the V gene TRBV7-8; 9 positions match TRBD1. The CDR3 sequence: CASSTKGQGPYEQYF. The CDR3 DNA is TGTGCCAGCAGCACCAAGGGACAGGGTCCCTACGAGCAGTACTTC.